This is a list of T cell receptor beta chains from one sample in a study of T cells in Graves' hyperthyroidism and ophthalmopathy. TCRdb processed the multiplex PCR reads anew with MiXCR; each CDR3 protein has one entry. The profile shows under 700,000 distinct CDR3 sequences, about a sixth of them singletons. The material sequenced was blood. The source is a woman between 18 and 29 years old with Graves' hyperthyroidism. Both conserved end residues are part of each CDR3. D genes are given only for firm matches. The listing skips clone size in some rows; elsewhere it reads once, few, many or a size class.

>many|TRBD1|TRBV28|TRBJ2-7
CASRLTQGAGYEQYF
TGTGCCAGCAGGCTCACCCAGGGGGCGGGTTACGAGCAGTACTTC
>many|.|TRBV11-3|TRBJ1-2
CASSSTGAFLGGYTF
TGTGCCAGCAGCTCGACCGGGGCCTTTTTGGGCGGCTACACCTTC
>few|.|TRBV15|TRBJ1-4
CATKLRPGLTTTNEKLFF
TGTGCCACCAAACTGCGACCGGGACTGACTACAACTAATGAAAAACTGTTTTTT
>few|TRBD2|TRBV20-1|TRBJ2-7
CSARDPEEREGPPYEQYF
TGCAGTGCTAGAGATCCGGAGGAGCGGGAGGGCCCACCCTACGAGCAGTACTTC
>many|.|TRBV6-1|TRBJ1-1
CASRAFRGGNTEAFF
TGTGCCAGCAGGGCTTTTAGAGGAGGGAACACTGAAGCTTTCTTT
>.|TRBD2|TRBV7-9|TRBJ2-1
CASDPTGREAPLRQFF
TGTGCCAGCGACCCTACCGGGCGGGAGGCTCCCTTAAGGCAGTTCTTC
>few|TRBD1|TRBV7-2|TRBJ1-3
CASSLVGTGTGDPSSGNTIYF
TGTGCCAGCAGCTTAGTAGGGACCGGGACAGGGGACCCGAGCTCTGGAAACACCATATATTTT
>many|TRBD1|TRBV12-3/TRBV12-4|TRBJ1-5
CASSLVGQGIYSNQPQHF
TGTGCCAGCAGTTTAGTGGGACAGGGGATCTATAGCAATCAGCCCCAGCATTTT
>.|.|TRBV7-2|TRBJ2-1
CASSHNRGNEQFF
TGTGCCAGCAGTCACAACCGCGGCAATGAGCAGTTCTTC
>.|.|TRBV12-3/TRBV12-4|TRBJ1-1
CASRSREGGTEAFF
TGTGCCAGCCGCTCGCGAGAAGGCGGCACTGAAGCTTTCTTT
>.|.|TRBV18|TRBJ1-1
CASSPPGGRRDTEAFF
TGTGCCAGCTCACCGCCCGGAGGGAGGCGGGACACTGAAGCTTTCTTT
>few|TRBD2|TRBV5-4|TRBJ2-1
CASSLELAGLNNEQFF
TGTGCCAGCAGCTTGGAACTAGCGGGTCTCAACAATGAGCAGTTCTTC
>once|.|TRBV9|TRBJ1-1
CASSVDPPGGLNTEAFF
TGTGCCAGCAGCGTAGACCCCCCGGGGGGGTTGAACACTGAAGCTTTCTTT
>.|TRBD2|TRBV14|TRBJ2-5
CASSQTSGSWETQYF
TGTGCCAGCAGCCAAACTAGCGGGAGTTGGGAGACCCAGTACTTC
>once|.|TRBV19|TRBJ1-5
CASRAQVNQPQHF
TGTGCCAGTAGGGCACAGGTCAATCAGCCCCAGCATTTT
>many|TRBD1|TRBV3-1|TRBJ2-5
CASSPGQLQETQYF
TGTGCCAGCAGCCCGGGACAGCTACAAGAGACCCAGTACTTC
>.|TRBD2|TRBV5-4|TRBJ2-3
CASSSGRARGDTQYF
TGTGCCAGCAGCTCAGGGAGGGCCCGGGGGGATACGCAGTATTTT
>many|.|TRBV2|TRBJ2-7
CASSDLGGEQYF
TGTGCCAGCAGTGATCTCGGGGGCGAGCAGTACTTC
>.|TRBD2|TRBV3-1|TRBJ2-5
CASSPGTSGRQTQYF
TGTGCCAGCAGCCCAGGGACTAGCGGGAGACAGACCCAGTACTTC
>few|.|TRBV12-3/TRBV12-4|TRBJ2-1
CASSLYSPNEQFF
TGTGCCAGCAGTTTATACAGTCCCAATGAGCAGTTCTTC
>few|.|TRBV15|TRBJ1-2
CATSRDGKNYGYTF
TGTGCCACCAGCAGAGATGGCAAAAACTATGGCTACACCTTC
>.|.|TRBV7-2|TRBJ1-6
CASSLRRIHHNSPLHF
TGTGCCAGCAGCCTCCGCAGGATCCATCATAATTCACCCCTCCACTTT
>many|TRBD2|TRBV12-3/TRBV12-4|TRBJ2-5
CASRWGGETQYF
TGTGCCAGCAGGTGGGGGGGAGAGACCCAGTACTTC
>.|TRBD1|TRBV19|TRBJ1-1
CASIPDRGRTEAFF
TGTGCCAGTATCCCGGACAGGGGTCGTACTGAAGCTTTCTTT
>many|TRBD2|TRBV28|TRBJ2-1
CASSPRWTSGPSYNEQFF
TGTGCCAGCAGCCCCCGTTGGACTAGCGGACCCTCCTACAATGAGCAGTTCTTC
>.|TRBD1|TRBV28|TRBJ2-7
CASSLRSPGQASYEQYF
TGTGCCAGCAGCCTCAGGTCACCGGGACAGGCCTCCTACGAGCAGTACTTC
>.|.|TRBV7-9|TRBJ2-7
CASSLVSGAVPSYEQYF
TGTGCCAGCAGCTTAGTGTCGGGTGCGGTTCCCTCCTACGAGCAGTACTTC
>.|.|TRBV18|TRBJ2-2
CASSPKATGELFF
TGTGCCAGCTCACCGAAGGCTACCGGGGAGCTGTTTTTT
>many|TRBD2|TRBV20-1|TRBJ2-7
CSASQLAGKGEQYF
TGCAGTGCTAGCCAACTAGCGGGAAAGGGTGAGCAGTACTTC
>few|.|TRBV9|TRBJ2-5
CASSAAVQETQYF
TGTGCCAGCAGCGCGGCCGTTCAAGAGACCCAGTACTTC
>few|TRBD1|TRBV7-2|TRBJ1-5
CASSASGGQPQHF
TGTGCCAGCAGCGCATCAGGGGGTCAGCCCCAGCATTTT
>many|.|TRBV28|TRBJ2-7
CASTPGRSYEQYF
TGTGCCAGCACTCCAGGGCGCTCCTACGAGCAGTACTTC
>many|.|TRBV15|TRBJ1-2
CATSRENRDYGYTF
TGTGCCACCAGCAGAGAAAACAGGGATTACGGCTACACCTTC
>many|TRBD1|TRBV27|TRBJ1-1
CASSLLRQGPSTEAFF
TGTGCCAGCAGTCTACTAAGACAGGGGCCAAGCACTGAAGCTTTCTTT
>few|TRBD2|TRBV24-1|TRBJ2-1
CATSAAGTTSTNNEQFF
TGTGCCACCAGTGCCGCGGGGACGACTAGCACTAACAATGAGCAGTTCTTC
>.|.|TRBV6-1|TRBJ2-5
CASTPTGFDETQYF
TGTGCCAGCACCCCTACAGGGTTCGACGAGACCCAGTACTTC
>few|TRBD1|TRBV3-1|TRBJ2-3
CASSNRQGFTDTQYF
TGTGCCAGCAGCAATCGACAGGGATTCACAGATACGCAGTATTTT
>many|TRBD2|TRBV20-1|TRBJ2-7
CSAGTSGSGQYF
TGCAGTGCTGGGACTAGCGGGAGCGGGCAGTACTTC
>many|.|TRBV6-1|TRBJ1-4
CASSSQGGGGEKLFF
TGTGCCAGCAGTTCCCAGGGCGGGGGAGGAGAAAAACTGTTTTTT
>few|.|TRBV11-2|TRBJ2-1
CASSLENSNEQFF
TGTGCCAGCAGCTTAGAGAACTCCAATGAGCAGTTCTTC
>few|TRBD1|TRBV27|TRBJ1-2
CASSFLRAGQGIGAYGYTF
TGTGCCAGCAGTTTCCTAAGAGCGGGACAGGGGATAGGGGCCTATGGCTACACCTTC
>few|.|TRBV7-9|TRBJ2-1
CASSLTARYNEQFF
TGTGCCAGCAGCTTAACCGCCAGATACAATGAGCAGTTCTTC
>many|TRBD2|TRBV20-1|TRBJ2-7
CSATGASGSFSGYEQYF
TGCAGTGCTACGGGGGCTAGCGGGAGTTTTTCCGGTTACGAGCAGTACTTC
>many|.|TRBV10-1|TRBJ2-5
CASSTGEGHLYQETQYF
TGCGCCAGCAGTACAGGGGAGGGACACCTGTACCAAGAGACCCAGTACTTC
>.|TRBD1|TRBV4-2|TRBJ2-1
CASSQGTGPFNEQFF
TGTGCCAGCAGCCAAGGGACAGGGCCTTTTAATGAGCAGTTCTTC
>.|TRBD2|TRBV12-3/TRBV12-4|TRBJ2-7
CASSPGLAGKGEQYF
TGTGCCAGCAGTCCGGGACTAGCGGGGAAGGGTGAGCAGTACTTC
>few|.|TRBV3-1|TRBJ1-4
CASSPPWGGGEKLFF
TGTGCCAGCAGTCCCCCGTGGGGGGGAGGTGAAAAACTGTTTTTT
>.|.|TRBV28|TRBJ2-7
CASSFHGQEIPYEQYF
TGTGCCAGCAGTTTTCACGGACAAGAGATCCCCTACGAGCAGTACTTC
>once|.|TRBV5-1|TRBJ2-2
CASSLALDYTGELFF
TGCGCCAGCAGCTTGGCCCTAGACTACACCGGGGAGCTGTTTTTT
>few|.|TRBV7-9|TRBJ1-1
CANTPPQMNTEAFF
TGTGCCAACACCCCCCCCCAGATGAACACTGAAGCTTTCTTT
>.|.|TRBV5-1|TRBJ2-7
CASSLVLGTYEQYF
TGCGCCAGCAGCTTGGTTCTGGGGACCTACGAGCAGTACTTC
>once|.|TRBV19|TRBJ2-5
CASSTRTQYQETQYF
TGTGCCAGTAGTACCCGGACACAGTACCAAGAGACCCAGTACTTC
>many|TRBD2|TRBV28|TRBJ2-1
CASRRLAGGRNEQFF
TGTGCCAGCAGACGACTAGCGGGGGGGAGGAATGAGCAGTTCTTC